A single T cell receptor (beta chain) is shown here with its context. Libraries were prepared by immunoSEQ multiplex PCR; TCRdb keeps only in-frame clonotypes and omits some of them. There are 250,000 to 300,000 clones in the sample; around 88% occur only once, and about 4.6% lies in the top ten. The data were taken from a study of blood T cell repertoires in COVID-19. Trimming pared 3 bases from V and 4 bases from J, leaving 4 bases between. The germline V gene encodes CDR1 SGDLS and CDR2 YYNGEE. The CDR3 has 11 amino acids. The genes are TRBV9 and TRBJ1-2; D is ambiguous. The TCR sequence derives from a middle-aged man with acute or convalescent COVID-19. The specimen sequenced was peripheral blood. In DNA form, the CDR3 reads TGTGCCAGCAGCGCTACCTATGGCTACACCTTC. Amino acids: CASSATYGYTF.